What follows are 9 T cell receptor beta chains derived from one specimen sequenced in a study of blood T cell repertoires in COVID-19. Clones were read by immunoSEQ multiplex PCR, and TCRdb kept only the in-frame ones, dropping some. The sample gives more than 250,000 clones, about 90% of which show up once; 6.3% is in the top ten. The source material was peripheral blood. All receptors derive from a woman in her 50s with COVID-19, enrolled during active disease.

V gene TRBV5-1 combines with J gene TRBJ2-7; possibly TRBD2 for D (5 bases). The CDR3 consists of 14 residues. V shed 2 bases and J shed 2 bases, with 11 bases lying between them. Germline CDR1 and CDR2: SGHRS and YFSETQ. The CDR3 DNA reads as TGCGCCAGCAGCTTTGAGCGGCCGCCCTACGAGCAGTACTTC. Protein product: CASSFERPPYEQYF.

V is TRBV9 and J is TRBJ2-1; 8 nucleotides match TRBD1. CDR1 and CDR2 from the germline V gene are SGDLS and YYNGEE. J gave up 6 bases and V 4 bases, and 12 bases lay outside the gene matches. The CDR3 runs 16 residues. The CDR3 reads CASSSQGQGAINEQFF. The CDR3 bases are TGTGCCAGCAGCTCCCAGGGGCAGGGGGCAATCAATGAGCAGTTCTTC.

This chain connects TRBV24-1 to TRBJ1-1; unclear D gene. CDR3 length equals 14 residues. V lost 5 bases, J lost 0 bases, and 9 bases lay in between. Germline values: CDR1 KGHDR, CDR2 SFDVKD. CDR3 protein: CATSVSGVNTEAFF. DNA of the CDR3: TGTGCCACCAGTGTCTCGGGAGTGAACACTGAAGCTTTCTTT.

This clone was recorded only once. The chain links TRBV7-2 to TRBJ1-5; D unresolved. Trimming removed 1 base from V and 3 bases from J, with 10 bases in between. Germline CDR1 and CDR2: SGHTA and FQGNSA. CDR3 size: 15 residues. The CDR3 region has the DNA TGTGCCAGCAGCTTAGTAGGCCAGGACAATCAGCCCCAGCATTTT. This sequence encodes CASSLVGQDNQPQHF.

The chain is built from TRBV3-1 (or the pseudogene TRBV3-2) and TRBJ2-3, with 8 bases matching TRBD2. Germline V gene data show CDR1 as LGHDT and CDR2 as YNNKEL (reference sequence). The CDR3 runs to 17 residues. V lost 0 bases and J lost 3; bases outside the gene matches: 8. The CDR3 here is CASSQDPSGSQTDTQYF. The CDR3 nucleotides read TGTGCCAGCAGCCAAGATCCAAGCGGGAGTCAAACAGATACGCAGTATTTT.

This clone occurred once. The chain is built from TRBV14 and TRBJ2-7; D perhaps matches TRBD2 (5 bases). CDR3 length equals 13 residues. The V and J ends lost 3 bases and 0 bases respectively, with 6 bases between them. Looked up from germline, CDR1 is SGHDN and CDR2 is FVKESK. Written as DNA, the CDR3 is TGTGCCAGCAGCCATCGGGACTCCTACGAGCAGTACTTC. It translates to CASSHRDSYEQYF.

CDR3 coding DNA: TGTGCCAGCTCACCACTTCAGGGGGCTGGAAACACTGAAGCTTTCTTT. It codes for CASSPLQGAGNTEAFF. The V and J genes are TRBV18 and TRBJ1-1; TRBD1 matches at 8 bases. Germline CDR1 is KGHSH and CDR2 is LQKENI. Unmatched junction bases numbered 6, after V lost 1 base and J lost 2 bases. The CDR3 has 16 amino acids.

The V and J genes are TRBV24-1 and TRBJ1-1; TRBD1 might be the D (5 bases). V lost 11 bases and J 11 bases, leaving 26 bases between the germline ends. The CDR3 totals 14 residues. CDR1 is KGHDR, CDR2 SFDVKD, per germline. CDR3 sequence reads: CAIGGRGSSNAAFF. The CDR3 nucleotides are TGTGCCATCGGGGGACGGGGTTCGTCGAACGCGGCTTTCTTT.

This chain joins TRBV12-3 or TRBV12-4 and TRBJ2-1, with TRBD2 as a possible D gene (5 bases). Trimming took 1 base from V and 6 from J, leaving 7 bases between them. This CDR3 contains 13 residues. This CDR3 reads CASSLGTVNEQFF. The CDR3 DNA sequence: TGTGCCAGCAGTTTAGGGACTGTCAATGAGCAGTTCTTC.